The 3 T cell receptor beta chains presented below share a single source sample, sequenced in a study of beta chain features in type 1 diabetes. Sequencing targeted expressed TCRB transcripts, as all isolated RNA had been reverse transcribed. Some clones are missing from TCRdb's copy, which holds only in-frame ones; the method was immunoSEQ multiplex PCR. The table has under 950,000 clones, roughly 17% seen once. Sample: naive CD4+ T cells from blood. The receptors here all came from a woman between 18 and 30 years old in good health.

There are a few counts of this clone. The same CDR3 is also encoded by other DNA sequences in this sample. The chain joins TRBV2 to TRBJ2-7, with D unclear. The CDR3 covers 11 residues. V lost 3 bases and J lost 3, with 3 bases in between. Germline V lookup: CDR1 SNHLY, CDR2 FYNNEI. In DNA, the CDR3 is TGTGCCAGCAGTGAGTACTACGAGCAGTACTTC. It encodes CASSEYYEQYF.

The chain is built from TRBV4-2 and TRBJ2-7; 14 bases match TRBD2. Per the germline V gene, CDR1 is LGHNA and CDR2 is YNFKEQ. The CDR3 contains 17 residues. J lost 3 bases, V lost 6 bases, and 10 bases had no gene match. The CDR3 DNA is TGTGCCAGCAGTGCCGGGACTAGCGGGAGAGAGGTCTACGAGCAGTACTTC. This translates into CASSAGTSGREVYEQYF.

The chain recombines TRBV11-3 with TRBJ2-1; 10 bases fit TRBD2. Germline assignment: CDR1 SGHNT and CDR2 YENEEA. Germline trimming cut 4 bases from V and 7 bases from J; bases unmatched to any gene: 4. This CDR3 is built from 14 residues. CDR3 sequence (DNA): TGTGCCAGCAGCTCTAGCGGGAGTGGTAATGAGCAGTTCTTC. Protein sequence: CASSSSGSGNEQFF.